A single sample gave rise to the 20 T cell receptor beta chains below, sequenced in a study of tumor-infiltrating lymphocytes in primary liver carcinoma. From around 500 ng total RNA, TCR beta cDNA was generated with a primer in the constant region. Slightly modified ARM-PCR, run as three nested multiplex PCR rounds, produced the TCR beta libraries. TRBV1-TRBV30 forward primers paired with a C-beta reverse primer were used in the first two PCR rounds, which ran approximately 11 cycles each. Using its own MiXCR run on the multiplex PCR reads, TCRdb lists one record per CDR3 protein. The sample yields roughly 32,000 distinct CDR3 sequences, around 71% seen once. The approximately 20-31 mg bulk tissue piece was not sorted before simultaneous RNA and DNA extraction. Sample: liver tumor tissue from sampling region 3. The subset denotes: tumor region T3, left-lateral pole. All receptors come from a woman in her 30s with primary liver carcinoma and hepatitis B virus infection.

This clonotype was found a few times. The chain is built from TRBV20-1 and TRBJ2-5; TRBD2 agrees at 12 bases. Unmatched junction bases numbered 9, after V lost 0 bases and J lost 7 bases. The CDR3 runs 16 residues. CDR1 and CDR2 (germline): DFQATT, SNEGSKA (reference sequence). CDR3 sequence (DNA): TGCAGTGCTAGAGATCCACTAGCGGGGGGAACCTGGACCCAGTACTTC. This translates into CSARDPLAGGTWTQYF.

This clonotype was observed at least ten times. A much larger clone is a single base away; this may be a read error. This CDR3 is missing its conserved last phenylalanine or tryptophan, likely due to a read error. V usage is TRBV11-3 and J usage is TRBJ2-7, with TRBD2 matching over 7 bases. The CDR3 is made up of 14 amino acids. With V trimmed by 2 bases and J by 5 bases, 6 bases remained unmatched. In germline, CDR1 is SGHNT, CDR2 YENEEA. CDR3 amino acids: CASSLSGREHEQYL. In nucleotides, the CDR3 is TGTGCCAGCAGCTTAAGCGGGCGGGAGCACGAGCAGTACCTC.

The table lists this clonotype with many counts. The chain uses TRBV11-2 and TRBJ1-2, with 9 nucleotides matching TRBD1. The CDR3 has 13 residues. Germline V CDR1 and CDR2: SGHAT, FQNNGV. V shed 3 bases, J shed 4 bases, and the junction held 0 bases outside the gene matches. DNA for the CDR3: TGTGCCAGCAGCTTGACAGGGGGCTATGGCTACACCTTC. It encodes CASSLTGGYGYTF.

Notes on this clonotype: This could be a read error, since a much larger clone is one nucleotide away. The rearrangement uses TRBV29-1 and TRBJ1-1; D unclear. The CDR3 consists of 12 residues. Germline CDR1 is SQVTM and CDR2 is ANQGSEA. CDR3: CSVSSGSEQALF. The CDR3 nucleotides read TGCAGTGTTTCCTCGGGGAGTGAACAAGCTCTCTTT.

This clonotype has only one observation. The conserved final phenylalanine or tryptophan is absent from the CDR3, which likely points to a read error. The V and J genes are TRBV11-3 and TRBJ2-7; 11 bases match TRBD1. This CDR3 contains 15 residues. From germline, CDR1 is SGHNT and CDR2 YENEEA. The CDR3 DNA follows: TGCGCCAGCAGCCCCTGGACAGGGGGCAACTACGAGCAGTACCTC. Its protein is CASSPWTGGNYEQYL.

This clonotype was detected only a few times. One end of the junction is discordant with germline, which a read error may explain. The chain is built from TRBV6-2 or TRBV6-3 and TRBJ2-1, with D uncertain. Germline CDR1 MNHEY, CDR2 SVGEGT. CDR3 length: 13 residues. DNA for the CDR3: TGTGCCAGCGGGTTGCTCCTATACAATGAGCAGATCTTC. Its translation: CASGLLLYNEQIF.

This rearrangement joins TRBV28 to TRBJ1-2; the D is unclear. Per the germline V gene, CDR1 is MDHEN and CDR2 is SYDVKM. The V and J ends lost 8 bases and 1 base respectively, with 32 bases between them. CDR3 size: 20 residues. The CDR3 protein is CASSTGRPVPRQHINYGYTF. CDR3 nucleotide sequence: TGTGCCAGCTCCACGGGCAGACCAGTTCCCCGTCAGCACATTAACTATGGCTACACCTTC.

Remarks on this clonotype: Mismatch with germline at one junction end may stem from a read error. This sequence joins TRBV4-1 and TRBJ1-4; D perhaps matches TRBD1 (6 bases). This CDR3 is built from 13 residues. Germline V gene lookup returns CDR1 MGHRA and CDR2 YSYEKL. CDR3 in DNA: TGCGCCAGCAGCCGCCTAGGGGGTGAAAGACTGTTTTTT. Encoded protein: CASSRLGGERLFF.

CDR3 in DNA: TGTGCCAGCAGTTTGTTGGGGTCTCAGCTCCAGTATTTT. Protein: CASSLLGSQLQYF. The chain employs TRBV12-3 or TRBV12-4 and TRBJ1-5; D unresolved. The DNA end is a closer match to TRBJ2-3, so the J assignment may be wrong. This CDR3 spans 13 amino acids.

On this clonotype: One junction end does not reproduce the germline sequence, and a read error may be involved. The chain has TRBV5-6 and TRBJ2-2; D remains unclear. In germline, CDR1 is SGHDT, CDR2 YYEEEE. This CDR3 has 15 amino acids. The CDR3 bases are TGTGCCAACAGCTTGGCACCCAGAGTCACAGTAGAGCTGATTTTT. As protein: CANSLAPRVTVELIF.

A word on this clonotype: The junction and the germline gene differ at one end; a read error may be behind it. The gene calls are TRBV14 and TRBJ2-2; D uncertain. This CDR3 spans 16 amino acids. Germline CDR1 is SGHDN and CDR2 is FVKESK. The CDR3 region is CASSQKLTTNTGELFF. The CDR3 nucleotides are TGTGCCAGCAGCCAAAAACTCACAACGAACACCGGAGAGCTGTTTTTT. Combining the CDR3 with reference TRBV14 and TRBJ2-2 gives the whole variable domain EAGVTQFPSHSVIEKGQTVTLRCDPISGHDNLYWYRRVMGKEIKFLLHFVKESKQDESGMPNNRFLAERTGGTYSTLKVQPAELEDSGVYFCASSQKLTTNTGELFFGEGSRLTVL.

Of note for this clonotype: A much more abundant neighbour one base away suggests this may be a read error. The chain links TRBV2 to TRBJ1-1, with D unclear. The CDR3 loop spans 13 amino acids. CDR1 SNHLY and CDR2 FYNNEI come from the germline V gene. As DNA, the CDR3 is TGTGCCAGCAGGACGGTTTCGAACGCTGAAGCTTTCTTT. Its protein is CASRTVSNAEAFF. The variable domain in full, completed from reference TRBV2 and TRBJ1-1, reads EPEVTQTPSHQVTQMGQEVILRCVPISNHLYFYWYRQILGQKVEFLVSFYNNEISEKSEIFDDQFSVERPDGSNFTLKIRSTKLEDSAMYFCASRTVSNAEAFFGQGTRLTVV.

This clonotype has only one observation. A read error is possible here, since a much larger clone lies one base away. The chain couples TRBV6-6 to TRBJ2-7, with D uncertain. The length of the CDR3 is 14 residues. V was pared by 2 bases and J by 7 bases, with 15 bases between. CDR1 MNHNY and CDR2 SVGAGI come from the germline V gene (reference sequence). The CDR3 reads CASSYTGPPEEQYF. DNA for the CDR3: TGTGCCAGCAGTTACACCGGGCCTCCGGAAGAGCAGTACTTC.

This clonotype was seen at least ten times. One base away lies a much larger clone, so this may be a sequencing read error. This chain links TRBV11-2 with TRBJ2-1, with D perhaps matching TRBD1 (5 bases). V was shortened by 2 bases and J by 3 bases, with 17 bases between the two germline ends. The V gene's germline CDR1 is SGHAT and CDR2 FQNNGV. This CDR3 spans 17 amino acids. CDR3 region: CASSLRPRQRFYNEQFF. CDR3 coding DNA: TGTGCCAGCAGCTTACGACCGAGACAGAGATTCTACAATGAGCAGTTCTTC.

In regard to this clonotype: A much larger clone differs from this one at a single base, so this may be a read error. The chain combines TRBV13 with TRBJ2-7; D unresolved. Looked up from germline, CDR1 is PRHDT and CDR2 is FYEKMQ (reference sequence). The germline V and J ends were trimmed by 0 bases and 3 bases, with 9 bases remaining between them. The CDR3 is 14 amino acids. In DNA, the CDR3 is TGTGCCAGCAGCTTAGGGTCACGGTACTACGAGCAGTACTTC. It translates to CASSLGSRYYEQYF.

This clonotype was observed many times. At one end, the junction sequence differs from germline, possibly due to a read error. This rearrangement joins TRBV7-8 to TRBJ1-5; D is unresolved. CDR3 length equals 13 residues. Per germline, CDR1 SGHVS and CDR2 FQNEAQ. This CDR3 reads CASSLAGNQLQHF. The CDR3 nucleotides are TGTGCCAGCAGCTTGGCAGGCAATCAGCTCCAGCATTTT.

Notes on this clonotype: The junction departs from the called germline gene at one end, perhaps through a read error. V is TRBV28 and J is TRBJ1-1; no definite D call. Germline CDR1 reads MDHEN; CDR2 reads SYDVKM. The CDR3 runs 11 residues. In DNA, the CDR3 is TGTGCCAGCAGTTTCGGGCGGGAAACTTTGTTT. This gives the protein CASSFGRETLF.

The chain links TRBV11-2 to TRBJ2-5; 8 bases align to TRBD1. In germline, CDR1 is SGHAT, CDR2 FQNNGV. This CDR3 comprises 17 residues. The J segment lost 10 bases and the V segment lost 5 bases, leaving 21 bases of the junction unmatched. The CDR3 sequence is CASSPTGQGVGKEVQYF. The CDR3, as DNA: TGTGCCAGCAGCCCCACTGGACAGGGAGTTGGGAAAGAGGTCCAGTACTTC.

This clonotype was observed at least ten times. The V and J genes are TRBV11-2 and TRBJ1-4; 8 bases map to TRBD1. CDR1 and CDR2 from the germline V gene are SGHAT and FQNNGV. With V trimmed by 0 bases and J by 11 bases, 8 bases remained unmatched. The CDR3 sequence is 15 residues long. In DNA, the CDR3 is TGTGCCAGCAGCTTAGAGGGGACAGGTGGTTGGAAACTGTTTTTT. Translated: CASSLEGTGGWKLFF.

On this clonotype: A read error may explain this, as a much larger clone is one base away. The chain is built from TRBV12-3 or TRBV12-4 and TRBJ2-7; TRBD2 might be the D (6 bases). The germline V and J ends were trimmed by 5 bases and 3 bases, with 17 bases remaining between them. CDR3 length: 15 amino acids. CDR3 amino acids: CASSPGGSGIYEQYF. CDR3 nucleotides: TGTGCCAGCAGTCCCGGGGGTAGTGGGATCTACGAGCAGTACTTC.